Reported below is one T cell receptor beta chain. From germline, CDR1 is MNHEY and CDR2 SVGAGI. The CDR3 consists of 13 residues. The V and J ends lost 11 bases and 1 base respectively, with 12 bases between them. These data are taken from a study of blood T cell repertoires in COVID-19. Looking at the study overall: Acute and convalescent COVID-19 specimens originated in the United States, Italy and Spain. Sources were T cells, B-cell-depleted T cells, or PBMCs; the material itself was cDNA or gDNA.

How the authors handled the data: Counts of nucleated cells, estimated from reference gene primer amplification, were obtained. Data came from immunoSEQ multiplex PCR; TCRdb stores just in-frame clones and leaves some out. V, J and clone size are taken as reported in that table, and D and trimming were inferred from the DNA itself. Here the sample spans about 250,000 clones, about 89% being singletons. The V gene is TRBV6-5, the J gene TRBJ1-5, with a tentative D call TRBD1 (5 bases). Sequenced: peripheral blood. This receptor was obtained from a woman aged 60 to 75 who had recovered from COVID-19. This CDR3 reads CAGGGRSNQPQHF. The CDR3 region has the DNA TGTGCCGGGGGGGGTAGGAGCAATCAGCCCCAGCATTTT.